The 2 T cell receptor beta chains given below trace back to one sample, sequenced in a study of response to subunit inactivated influenza vaccine. TCRdb ran MiXCR on the RT-PCR reads and lists one entry per CDR3 protein. Of approximately 530,000 distinct CDR3 sequences in the sample, about 8% were seen once. The specimen comprised PBMCs from blood, sampled around 25 months after vaccination. The source is a man aged 45 to 75 who received an inactivated influenza vaccine.

The chain is built from TRBV4-3 and TRBJ1-4; D gene uncertain. Per germline, CDR1 LGHNA and CDR2 YSLEER. The ends were cut back, 0 bases at V and 5 bases at J, with 7 bases in the middle. This CDR3 contains 14 residues. The CDR3 sequence is CASSQDFKNEKLFF. The DNA of the CDR3 is TGCGCCAGCAGCCAAGATTTCAAGAATGAAAAACTGTTTTTT.

A word on this clonotype: Just one base apart from a much larger clone, this may be a read error. The chain joins TRBV11-2 to TRBJ2-3, with 7 bases matching TRBD2. Germline V gives CDR1 SGHAT, CDR2 FQNNGV. V was pared by 1 base and J by 6 bases, with 4 bases of the junction left unmatched. This CDR3 comprises 14 residues. DNA of the CDR3: TGTGCCAGCAGCTTAGGGACTAGGGGCGATACGCAGTATTTT. It encodes CASSLGTRGDTQYF.